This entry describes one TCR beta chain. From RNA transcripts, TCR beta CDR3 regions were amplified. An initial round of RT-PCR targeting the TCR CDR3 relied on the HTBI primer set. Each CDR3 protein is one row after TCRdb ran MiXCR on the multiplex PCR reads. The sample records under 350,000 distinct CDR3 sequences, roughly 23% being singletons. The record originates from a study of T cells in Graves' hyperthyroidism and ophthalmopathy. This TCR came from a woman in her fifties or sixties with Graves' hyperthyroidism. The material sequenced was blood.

CDR3: CASSEADRGFDEQYF. DNA of the CDR3: TGTGCCAGCAGTGAAGCGGACAGGGGGTTCGACGAGCAGTACTTC. The chain recombines TRBV6-1 with TRBJ2-7; 10 nucleotides match TRBD1. The CDR3 extends over 15 amino acids. CDR1 and CDR2 (germline): MNHNS, SASEGT. V lost 0 bases, J lost 5 bases, and 4 bases stayed unmatched.